This TCR beta chain was obtained from a study of T cell repertoires in cytomegalovirus infection (dated by TCRdb to about 2019). About the investigation overall: The HLA type of each donor mattered for the analysis, because public TCR beta signatures pointed to carriage of CMV infection along with the matching HLA type.

The CDR3 covers 14 residues, taking in both the cysteine and the phenylalanine. Only the CDR3 portion is preserved as DNA: 42 bases, with reading frame beginning at the first base. Based on the germline V gene, the CDR1 and CDR2 sequences are SQVTM and ANQGSEA. V lost 7 bases and J lost 1 base, and the count of bases not matched to a germline gene is 9. Summary of the overall study and its limitations: The ex vivo response was dominated by HLA-C-restricted CMV-specific TCR beta clonotypes, which also provided the single most frequent clonotype in two of eight donors. In both this cohort and an independent roughly 330-donor cohort, the cumulative frequency of public TCR beta family members distinguished carriers of CMV infection plus the relevant HLA type.

Notes on this clonotype: The antigen it binds to is not known. Base qualities were left out, and no much larger clone turns up one base away.

TCRdb names Illumina HiSeq 1500 as the instrument used. The raw public reads went through TCRdb reprocessing: fastp at Q25, MiXCR clone calling, in-frame beta chains kept. Each record represents a unique CDR3 protein, reported with the most common genes and DNA among its rows. Within this sample are 150,000 to 200,000 distinct CDR3 sequences, with 28% of them counted one time only. The top ten hold 30% to 35% of the sample. This receptor was obtained from a human donor in good health (CMV status not recorded). Some clones in this sample may be carry-over from other donors' samples. This receptor chain uses TRBV29-1 and TRBJ1-1, with TRBD1 identical over 7 junction bases. The specimen sequenced was PBMCs. The CDR3 protein sequence reads: CSAERTGENTEAFF. The DNA sequence is given as TGCAGCGCCGAGCGAACAGGGGAGAACACTGAAGCTTTCTTT.